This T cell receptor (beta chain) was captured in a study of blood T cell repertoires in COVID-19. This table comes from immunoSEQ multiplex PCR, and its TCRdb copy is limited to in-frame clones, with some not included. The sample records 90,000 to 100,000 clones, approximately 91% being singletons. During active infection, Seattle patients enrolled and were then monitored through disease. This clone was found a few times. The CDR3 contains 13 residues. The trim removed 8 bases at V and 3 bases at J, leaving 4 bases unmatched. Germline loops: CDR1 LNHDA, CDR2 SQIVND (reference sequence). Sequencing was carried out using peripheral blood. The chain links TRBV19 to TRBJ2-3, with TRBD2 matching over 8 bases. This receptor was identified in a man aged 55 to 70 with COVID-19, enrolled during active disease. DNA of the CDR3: TGTGCCAGTCGGGGGGGAGGGACAGATACGCAGTATTTT. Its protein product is CASRGGGTDTQYF.